The T cell receptor (beta chain) described here comes from a study of blood T cell repertoires in COVID-19. This CDR3 comprises 19 residues. J lost 3 bases, V lost 0 bases, and 11 bases had no gene match. The V gene's germline CDR1 is SGHRS and CDR2 YFSETQ. Original processing methods: Estimates of nucleated cell counts were drawn from the amplification of reference gene primers. Sequenced by immunoSEQ multiplex PCR; TCRdb stores in-frame clones only, minus some. Clone size and the V and J calls come from that table; the DNA yielded D and trimming. The sample includes 150,000 to 200,000 clones, roughly 87% of them seen just once.

The sample comprised PBMCs or T cells enriched from blood (not recorded which). V and J are TRBV5-1 and TRBJ2-2; 10 bases are shared with TRBD1. This clonotype was obtained from a man between 45 and 60 years old who had recovered from COVID-19. The CDR3 is CASSLGMTGGRPDTGELFF. The CDR3 DNA reads as TGCGCCAGCAGCTTGGGTATGACAGGGGGCCGTCCGGACACCGGGGAGCTGTTTTTT.